The next 15 T cell receptor beta chains were all read from a single sample in a study of T cell changes during pregnancy in multiple sclerosis. Here immunoSEQ multiplex PCR was the method, and the copy in TCRdb shows in-frame clones only, minus some. The table records about 58,000 clones, more than 80% of them present only once. The sequencing used CD4+ T cells from peripheral blood mononuclear cells, collected after pregnancy. These receptors were taken from a female donor in good health, enrolled as a control in a pregnancy study.

Regarding this clone: The germline gene is not matched at one end of the junction; a read error may be the cause. The CDR3 reads CASSRDSSYEQYF. In nucleotides, the CDR3 is TGTGCTAGCAGCCGTGACAGTTCCTACGAGCAGTACTTC. This chain joins TRBV7-7 and TRBJ2-7, with D possibly being TRBD1 (5 bases). Germline CDR1 and CDR2: SSHAT and FNYEAQ (reference sequence). This CDR3 contains 13 residues.

This clone appeared a single time. The chain employs TRBV7-9 and TRBJ2-7; unclear D gene. This CDR3 region has 15 residues. Deletions cut 4 bases from V and 3 bases from J, with 16 bases between. Per germline, CDR1 SEHNR and CDR2 FQNEAQ (reference sequence). This chain's CDR3 is CASSSPTESFYEQYF. CDR3 coding DNA: TGTGCCAGCAGCTCCCCGACTGAGTCTTTCTACGAGCAGTACTTC. Filled out from reference TRBV7-9 and TRBJ2-7, the complete variable domain reads DTGVSQNPRHKITKRGQNVTFRCDPISEHNRLYWYRQTLGQGPEFLTYFQNEAQLEKSRLLSDRFSAERPKGSFSTLEIQRTEQGDSAMYLCASSSPTESFYEQYFGPGTRLTVT.

The chain links TRBV18 to TRBJ2-1; 15 bases agree with TRBD2. This CDR3 has 16 residues. V shed 3 bases and J 7 bases; nucleotides not matched to a gene: 4. The germline V gene encodes CDR1 KGHSH and CDR2 LQKENI. CDR3 bases: TGTGCCAGCTCACCCGGACTAGCGGGGGGGCGGAATGAGCAGTTCTTC. Amino acid sequence: CASSPGLAGGRNEQFF.

This chain joins TRBV5-1 and TRBJ1-1; tentative D call: TRBD1 (5 bases). CDR3 length equals 14 residues. Germline CDR1 is SGHRS and CDR2 is YFSETQ. V gave up 4 bases and J gave up 1 base, with 11 bases separating them. CDR3 DNA sequence: TGCGCCAGCAGCCCCGACAGTCGGAACACTGAAGCTTTCTTT. It encodes CASSPDSRNTEAFF.

V is TRBV21-1 and J is TRBJ1-1; the D call TRBD1 from the table was never checked on the DNA. TRBV21-1 is given as a pseudogene. The CDR3 has 15 residues. The DNA for the CDR3 is TGTGCCAGCAGCAATGGGGCAGAGCCTAACACTGAAGCTTTCTTT. This translates into CASSNGAEPNTEAFF.

The J gene is TRBJ2-1, the V gene TRBV10-3, with D perhaps matching TRBD1 (6 bases). The V and J ends lost 4 bases and 7 bases respectively, with 17 bases between them. The CDR3 is 15 amino acids. Germline CDR1 and CDR2: ENHRY and SYGVKD. The CDR3 region is CAISVSGQSNNEQFF. CDR3 bases: TGTGCCATCAGTGTATCAGGACAGAGTAATAATGAGCAGTTCTTC.

The gene calls are TRBV18 and TRBJ2-2, with D uncertain. V lost 2 bases and J 1 base, leaving 8 bases between the germline ends. The germline V gene encodes CDR1 KGHSH and CDR2 LQKENI. The CDR3 is 15 amino acids. CDR3 sequence: CASSPAWQNTGELFF. The CDR3 DNA is TGTGCCAGCTCACCAGCCTGGCAGAACACCGGGGAGCTGTTTTTT.

The V call is TRBV11-3, the J call TRBJ2-7; tentatively, D is TRBD1 (6 bases). The CDR3 sequence is 15 residues long. V was cut by 2 bases and J by 2 bases, with 13 bases left in between. Germline V gene lookup returns CDR1 SGHNT and CDR2 YENEEA. In DNA form, the CDR3 reads TGTGCCAGCAGCTTAATCACAACAGGGACCTACGAGCAGTACTTC. It yields the protein CASSLITTGTYEQYF.

The chain carries TRBV4-3 and TRBJ1-4; 9 nucleotides agree with TRBD1. Germline loops: CDR1 LGHNA, CDR2 YSLEER. V shed 2 bases and J 6 bases; nucleotides not matched to a gene: 7. The CDR3 loop spans 16 amino acids. CDR3 DNA sequence: TGCGCCAGCAGCCAACTGCCGGGACAGGGAGATGAAAAACTGTTTTTT. Translated: CASSQLPGQGDEKLFF.

The chain uses TRBV20-1 and TRBJ1-2; D is ambiguous. CDR1 is DFQATT, CDR2 SNEGSKA, per germline (reference sequence). This CDR3 has 11 residues. Trimming took off 2 bases at V and 8 bases at J, with 9 bases between the two ends. The CDR3: CSARSPWGYTF. The DNA for the CDR3 is TGCAGTGCTAGAAGCCCCTGGGGCTACACCTTC.

The chain couples TRBV5-4 to TRBJ2-2; maybe TRBD2 (5 bases). The germline CDR1 and CDR2 sequences are SGHNT and YYREEE (reference sequence). CDR3 size: 14 residues. V dropped 5 bases and J dropped 4 bases, with 12 bases sitting between them. CDR3 sequence (DNA): TGTGCCAGCAGTTCAAGGACTGGCACCGGGGAGCTGTTTTTT. Protein product: CASSSRTGTGELFF.

The rearrangement uses TRBV10-3 and TRBJ2-3; weak D call: TRBD2 (6 bases). The length of the CDR3 is 15 residues. CDR1 and CDR2 (germline): ENHRY, SYGVKD. V gave up 6 bases and J gave up 2 bases, with 15 bases separating them. Here the CDR3 DNA reads TGTGCCATCAGAGCGCCTCGGGGGACCACAGATACGCAGTATTTT. Its protein is CAIRAPRGTTDTQYF.

Written as DNA, the CDR3 is TGTGCCAGTAGGAGGGACAGGGGCGCGGATGGCTACACCTTC. Translated: CASRRDRGADGYTF. V and J are TRBV19 and TRBJ1-2, with TRBD1 matching over 10 bases. Germline V gives CDR1 LNHDA, CDR2 SQIVND (reference sequence). The CDR3 extends over 14 amino acids. V trimming: 6 bases; J trimming: 6 bases; junction bases outside the gene matches: 7.

This sequence joins TRBV5-1 and TRBJ1-2, with D perhaps TRBD1 (5 bases). Trimming removed 4 bases at V and 0 bases at J, with 13 bases between. CDR3 length: 15 residues. Germline loops: CDR1 SGHRS, CDR2 YFSETQ. The CDR3 spells CASSGGDGPNYGYTF. The DNA of the CDR3 is TGCGCCAGCAGCGGGGGGGACGGACCTAACTATGGCTACACCTTC.

A few counts support this clone. The chain has TRBV4-3 and TRBJ2-6; 11 nucleotides line up with TRBD2. The CDR3 has 20 amino acids. After removal of 3 bases from V and 0 bases from J, the junction contained 10 bases not matched to a gene. The germline gives CDR1 LGHNA, CDR2 YSLEER. The CDR3 region is CASSQTYSGTSGSGANVLTF. In nucleotides, the CDR3 is TGCGCCAGCAGCCAGACTTACTCCGGGACTAGCGGCTCTGGGGCCAACGTCCTGACTTTC.